These 21 T cell receptor beta chains came from one sample sequenced in a study of T cells after yellow fever vaccination. TCRdb analysed the 5' RACE reads with MiXCR anew, one entry per CDR3 protein. This sample has under 500,000 distinct CDR3 sequences; over 15% occur once, and the top ten carry roughly a sixth. This sample comprised PBMCs, obtained before the yellow fever booster vaccination. The receptors stem from a young man who received the YFV17D yellow fever vaccine.

In this sample, this clonotype turned up a few times. J is TRBJ2-7 and V is TRBV18; D is perhaps TRBD1 (7 bases). CDR3 length: 14 amino acids. V shed 0 bases and J shed 4 bases, with 10 bases lying between them. Germline CDR1 KGHSH, CDR2 LQKENI. This chain's CDR3 is CASSPPAGGYEQYF. The CDR3 coding sequence is TGTGCCAGCTCACCACCGGCAGGGGGGTACGAGCAGTACTTC.

This clonotype was seen repeatedly, ten times or more. The chain has TRBV15 and TRBJ2-7; no clear D. The length of the CDR3 is 14 residues. The V end was cut by 1 base, the J end by 0 bases, with 7 bases between. Germline CDR1 and CDR2: LNHNV and YYDKDF (reference sequence). The CDR3 DNA follows: TGTGCCACCAGCAGAGGATTTAGCTCCTACGAGCAGTACTTC. It specifies CATSRGFSSYEQYF.

V usage is TRBV6-1 and J usage is TRBJ1-1, with D tentatively TRBD1 (5 bases). Germline CDR1 reads MNHNS; CDR2 reads SASEGT. V was shortened by 4 bases and J by 10 bases, with 19 bases between the two germline ends. The CDR3 contains 14 residues. CDR3 residues: CASSAMQLGGTAFF. The DNA of the CDR3 is TGTGCCAGCAGTGCCATGCAATTGGGGGGGACAGCTTTCTTT.

This clonotype has more than one count but fewer than ten. The chain uses TRBV7-9 and TRBJ1-1; the D is unclear. V dropped 2 bases and J dropped 1 base, with 8 bases sitting between them. The germline V gene encodes CDR1 SEHNR and CDR2 FQNEAQ (reference sequence). This CDR3 has 14 amino acids. Here the CDR3 reads CASSLLSENTEAFF. The CDR3 DNA sequence: TGTGCCAGCAGCTTACTTTCAGAGAACACTGAAGCTTTCTTT.

This clonotype appeared many times. The CDR3 here is CSARDYPGGAFF. The DNA for the CDR3 is TGCAGTGCTAGAGATTATCCAGGGGGAGCTTTCTTT. J is TRBJ1-1 and V is TRBV20-1, with TRBD1 identical over 7 bases. The CDR3 extends over 12 amino acids. Trimming removed 0 bases from V and 10 bases from J; junction bases left unmatched: 5. Looked up from germline, CDR1 is DFQATT and CDR2 is SNEGSKA (reference sequence).

In this sample, this clonotype turned up a few times. This chain connects TRBV4-2 to TRBJ2-5, with no clear D. The length of the CDR3 is 13 residues. The V and J ends lost 4 bases and 5 bases respectively, with 11 bases between them. CDR1 is LGHNA, CDR2 YNFKEQ, per germline. The DNA of the CDR3 is TGTGCCAGCAGCCTGGGAAAAAGCGAGACCCAGTACTTC. It is translated as CASSLGKSETQYF.

This chain uses TRBV5-1 with TRBJ1-1, with D hard to call. Per germline, CDR1 SGHRS and CDR2 YFSETQ. This CDR3 has 15 amino acids. Trimming cost V 1 base and J 1 base, with 11 bases left between them. CDR3 sequence: CASSLIPGENTEAFF. CDR3 in DNA: TGCGCCAGCAGCTTGATCCCAGGAGAGAACACTGAAGCTTTCTTT.

This clonotype was seen a few times. This chain uses TRBV12-3 or TRBV12-4 with TRBJ2-1; 11 nucleotides line up with TRBD2. V shed 7 bases, J shed 2 bases, and the junction held 7 bases outside the gene matches. The CDR3 is 16 amino acids. This CDR3 is CASTTLAGGPYNEQFF. The CDR3 DNA reads as TGTGCCAGCACCACATTAGCGGGGGGGCCCTACAATGAGCAGTTCTTC.

This clonotype was observed many times. The chain carries TRBV20-1 and TRBJ2-6; D is undetermined. This CDR3 is 14 amino acids long. Trimming shortened V by 6 bases and J by 0 bases, and 9 bases separated the two germline ends. CDR1 and CDR2 from the germline V gene are DFQATT and SNEGSKA (reference sequence). This CDR3 is CSAPETSGANVLTF. The CDR3 DNA sequence: TGCAGTGCCCCAGAGACCTCTGGGGCCAACGTCCTGACTTTC.

J is TRBJ1-4 and V is TRBV7-9; 10 nucleotides line up with TRBD1. The J segment lost 6 bases and the V segment lost 6 bases, leaving 7 bases of the junction unmatched. Germline values: CDR1 SEHNR, CDR2 FQNEAQ (reference sequence). The CDR3 extends over 15 amino acids. Here the CDR3 reads CASRGIGTGDEKLFF. Here the CDR3 DNA reads TGTGCCAGCAGGGGAATCGGGACAGGGGATGAAAAACTGTTTTTT.

The genes are TRBV10-3 and TRBJ1-2; 8 bases line up with TRBD1. Germline lookup yields CDR1 ENHRY and CDR2 SYGVKD. The CDR3 is 15 amino acids. The V segment lost 3 bases and the J segment 6 bases; nucleotides outside the gene matches: 9. The CDR3 loop is CAISDSVLQGDGYTF. The CDR3 nucleotides read TGTGCCATCAGTGATAGTGTATTACAGGGGGATGGCTACACCTTC.

The sample holds a few counts of this clonotype. This sequence joins TRBV5-6 and TRBJ2-7, with a tentative D call TRBD1 (6 bases). The CDR3 totals 15 residues. Germline CDR1 is SGHDT and CDR2 is YYEEEE. Trimming pared 4 bases from V and 3 bases from J, leaving 17 bases between. In DNA, the CDR3 is TGTGCCAGCAGCATGACAGGAGGTGGGCTCTACGAGCAGTACTTC. Its translation is CASSMTGGGLYEQYF.

This chain links TRBV27 with TRBJ2-7; D is possibly TRBD1 (6 bases). Germline V gene lookup returns CDR1 MNHEY and CDR2 SMNVEV (reference sequence). The CDR3 loop spans 16 amino acids. V was pared by 2 bases and J by 4 bases, with 18 bases between. The CDR3 loop is CASSLRGWDKWYEQYF. For the CDR3, the DNA is TGTGCCAGCAGTTTACGGGGCTGGGACAAATGGTACGAGCAGTACTTC.

This clonotype has only a few counts. For the CDR3, the DNA is TGTGCCCCTCTCATCGGCAGGTCGTCCTACAATGAGCAGTTCTTC. As protein: CAPLIGRSSYNEQFF. This chain connects TRBV10-3 to TRBJ2-1; D ambiguous. The CDR3 consists of 15 residues. The V gene lost 11 bases and the J gene lost 1 base, with 18 bases spanning the gap. Germline V CDR1 and CDR2: ENHRY, SYGVKD.

In its sample, this clonotype was seen many times. The chain employs TRBV12-3 or TRBV12-4 and TRBJ2-6, with no clear D. The V gene lost 8 bases and the J gene lost 2 bases, with 4 bases spanning the gap. This CDR3 has 12 residues. The CDR3 nucleotides are TGTGCCAGCGGGCCTGGGGCCAACGTCCTGACTTTC. Protein: CASGPGANVLTF.

The V gene is TRBV21-1, the J gene TRBJ2-3; the D segment call TRBD1 is taken from the table without a DNA check. TRBV21-1 is a known pseudogene. This CDR3 contains 18 residues. CDR3 DNA: TGTGCCAGCAGCAAAAAGTGGCGACAGTCGGTTGGCACAGATACGCAGTATTTT. It encodes CASSKKWRQSVGTDTQYF.

The genes are TRBV10-2 and TRBJ1-2; TRBD1 might be the D (5 bases). Germline assignment: CDR1 WSHSY and CDR2 SAAADI. Trimming left V 6 bases short and J 0 bases short, with 14 bases between. The CDR3 totals 15 residues. This CDR3 reads CASRAGTGANYGYTF. The CDR3 nucleotides are TGCGCCAGCAGGGCCGGGACGGGAGCTAACTATGGCTACACCTTC.

V usage is TRBV6-5 and J usage is TRBJ2-7; 8 bases are shared with TRBD1. The CDR3 extends over 13 amino acids. Germline V gene lookup returns CDR1 MNHEY and CDR2 SVGAGI. The V gene end was trimmed by 6 bases and the J gene end by 7 bases; junction bases not matched to a gene: 8. CDR3 in DNA: TGTGCCAGCAGCTTCGGACAGGGTGGGGAGCAGTACGTC. Translation gives CASSFGQGGEQYV.

About this clonotype: A read error may account for a junction end that differs from germline. CDR3: CSVVSGGPPDF. Here the CDR3 DNA reads TGCAGCGTTGTTAGCGGGGGCCCGCCGGACTTC. V and J are TRBV29-1 and TRBJ2-5, with 9 bases aligning to TRBD2. The CDR3 consists of 11 residues. The germline gives CDR1 SQVTM, CDR2 ANQGSEA. The full variable domain, with the rest looked up from reference TRBV29-1 and TRBJ2-5, is SAVISQKPSRDICQRGTSLTIQCQVDSQVTMMFWYRQQPGQSLTLIATANQGSEATYESGFVIDKFPISRPNLTFSTLTVSNMSPEDSSIYLCSVVSGGPPDFGPGTRLLVL.

The gene calls are TRBV4-2 and TRBJ2-5, with D possibly being TRBD2 (5 bases). Looked up from germline, CDR1 is LGHNA and CDR2 is YNFKEQ. Trimming took 4 bases from V and 5 from J, leaving 11 bases between them. This CDR3 spans 13 amino acids. In nucleotides, the CDR3 is TGTGCCAGCAGCCGTGCGCCGGGGGAGACCCAGTACTTC. It is translated as CASSRAPGETQYF.

The rearrangement uses TRBV12-3 or TRBV12-4 and TRBJ2-2, with 8 bases fitting TRBD2. V dropped 4 bases and J dropped 7; count of bases not matched to a gene: 14. The CDR3 length is 17 residues. This CDR3 is CASSSLTSAVRRGELFF. CDR3 coding DNA: TGTGCCAGCAGTTCCCTGACTAGCGCAGTAAGACGCGGGGAGCTGTTTTTT.